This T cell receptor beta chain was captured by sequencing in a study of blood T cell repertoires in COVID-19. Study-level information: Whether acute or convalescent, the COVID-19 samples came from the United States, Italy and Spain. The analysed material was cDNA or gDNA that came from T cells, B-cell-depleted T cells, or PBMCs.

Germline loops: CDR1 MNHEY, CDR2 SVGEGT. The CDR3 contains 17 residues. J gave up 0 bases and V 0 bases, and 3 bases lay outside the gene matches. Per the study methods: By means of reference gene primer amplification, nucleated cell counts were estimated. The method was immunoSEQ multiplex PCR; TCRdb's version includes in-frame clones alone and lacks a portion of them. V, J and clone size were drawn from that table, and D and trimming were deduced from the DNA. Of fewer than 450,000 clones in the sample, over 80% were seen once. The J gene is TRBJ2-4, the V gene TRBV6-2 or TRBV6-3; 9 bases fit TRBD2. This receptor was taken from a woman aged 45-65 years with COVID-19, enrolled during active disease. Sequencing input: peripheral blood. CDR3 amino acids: CASSYSLAGLAKNIQYF. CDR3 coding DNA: TGTGCCAGCAGTTACTCCCTAGCGGGACTAGCCAAAAACATTCAGTACTTC.